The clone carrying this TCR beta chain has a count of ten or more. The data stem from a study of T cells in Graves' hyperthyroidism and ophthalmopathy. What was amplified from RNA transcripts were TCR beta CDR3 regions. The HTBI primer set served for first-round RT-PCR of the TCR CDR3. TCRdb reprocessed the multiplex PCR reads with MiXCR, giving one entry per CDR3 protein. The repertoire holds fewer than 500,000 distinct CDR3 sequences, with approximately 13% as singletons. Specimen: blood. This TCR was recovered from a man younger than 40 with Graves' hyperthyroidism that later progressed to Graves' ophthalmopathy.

CDR3 sequence: CSAYRDTPPYEQYF. The DNA of the CDR3 is TGCAGTGCGTACCGGGACACTCCCCCCTACGAGCAGTACTTC. The chain employs TRBV20-1 and TRBJ2-7; D is possibly TRBD1 (6 bases). From germline, CDR1 is DFQATT and CDR2 SNEGSKA (reference sequence). V was pared by 6 bases and J by 2 bases, with 17 bases between. The CDR3 sequence is 14 residues long.